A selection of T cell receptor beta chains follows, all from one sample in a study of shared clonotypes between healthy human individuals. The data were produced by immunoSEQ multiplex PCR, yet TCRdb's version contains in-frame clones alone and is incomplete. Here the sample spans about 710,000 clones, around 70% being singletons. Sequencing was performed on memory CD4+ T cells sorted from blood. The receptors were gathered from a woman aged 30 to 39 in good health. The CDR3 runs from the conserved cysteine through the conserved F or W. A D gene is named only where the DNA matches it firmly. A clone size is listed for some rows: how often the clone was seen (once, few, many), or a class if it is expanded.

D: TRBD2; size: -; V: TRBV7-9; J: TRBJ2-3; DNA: TGTGCCAGCAGCCATAGCGGGAGAACTAGCACAGATACGCAGTATTTT; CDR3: CASSHSGRTSTDTQYF
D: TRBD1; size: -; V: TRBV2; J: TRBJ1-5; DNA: TGTGCCAGCAGTCAAGGACAGGGCGGCAATCAGCCCCAGCATTTT; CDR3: CASSQGQGGNQPQHF
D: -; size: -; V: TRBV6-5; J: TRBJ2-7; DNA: TGTGCCAGCAGTTCTCGGGGGCCCTACGAGCAGTACTTC; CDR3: CASSSRGPYEQYF
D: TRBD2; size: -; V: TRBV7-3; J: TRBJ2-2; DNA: TGTGCCAGCAGCTTATCGCCTAGCGGTACCCGGGAGCTGTTTTTT; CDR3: CASSLSPSGTRELFF
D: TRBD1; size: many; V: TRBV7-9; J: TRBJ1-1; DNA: TGTGCCAGCAGCCGACAGGGGTCATACACTGAAGCTTTCTTT; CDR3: CASSRQGSYTEAFF
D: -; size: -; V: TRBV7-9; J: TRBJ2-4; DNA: TGTGCCAGCAGCCACGCGGGGGCCAAAAACATTCAGTACTTC; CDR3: CASSHAGAKNIQYF
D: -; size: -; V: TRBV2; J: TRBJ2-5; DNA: TGTGCCAGCAGAATTCAAGGGACCCAGTACTTC; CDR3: CASRIQGTQYF
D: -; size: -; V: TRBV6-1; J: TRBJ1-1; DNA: TGTGCCAGCAGTGTTACAGGAACCCCCTTCAGGAACACTGAAGCTTTCTTT; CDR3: CASSVTGTPFRNTEAFF
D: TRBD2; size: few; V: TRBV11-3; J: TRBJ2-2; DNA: TGTGCCAGCAGCCCCGGGCTAGCGGACACCGGGGAGCTGTTTTTT; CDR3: CASSPGLADTGELFF
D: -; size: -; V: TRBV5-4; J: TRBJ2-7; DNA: TGTGCCAGCAGCCGGGGTAGACACGGGACCTACGAGCAGTACTTC; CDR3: CASSRGRHGTYEQYF
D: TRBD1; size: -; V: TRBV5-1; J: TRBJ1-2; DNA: TGCGCCAGCAGCCTGGGACAGCTCTATGGCTACACCTTC; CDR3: CASSLGQLYGYTF
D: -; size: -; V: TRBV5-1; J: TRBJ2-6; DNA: TGCGCCAGCAGCTTGGACAGCAACGTCCTGACTTTC; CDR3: CASSLDSNVLTF
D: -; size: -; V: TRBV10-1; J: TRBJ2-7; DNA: TGCGCCAGCAGTGAAGGGGGCTACGAGCAGTACTTC; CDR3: CASSEGGYEQYF
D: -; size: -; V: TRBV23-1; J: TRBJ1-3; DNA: TGTACTGAGGGATTTGCTGGAAACACCATATATTTT; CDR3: CTEGFAGNTIYF
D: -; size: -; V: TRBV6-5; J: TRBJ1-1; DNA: TGTGCCAGCAGTAAGGGAATTACAGTGAACACTGAAGCTTTCTTT; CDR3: CASSKGITVNTEAFF
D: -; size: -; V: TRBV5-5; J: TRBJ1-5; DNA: TGTGCCAGCAGCTTCATGGGAGGGGGACAGCCCCAGCATTTT; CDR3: CASSFMGGGQPQHF
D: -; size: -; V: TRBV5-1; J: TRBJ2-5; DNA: TGCGCCAGCAGCTTCGGGAGAACACAAGAGACCCAGTACTTC; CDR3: CASSFGRTQETQYF
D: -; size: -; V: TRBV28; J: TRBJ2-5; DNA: TGTGCCAGCATCTCGAGCAGGGGCCGAGAGACCCAGTACTTC; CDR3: CASISSRGRETQYF
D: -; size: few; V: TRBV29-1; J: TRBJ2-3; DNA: TGCAGCGTTGAAGAGGTTTTCGTTAGCACAGATACGCAGTATTTT; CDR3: CSVEEVFVSTDTQYF
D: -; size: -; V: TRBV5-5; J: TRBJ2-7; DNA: TGTGCCAGCAGCTTCCGGCTGGACTCCTACGAGCAGTACTTC; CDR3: CASSFRLDSYEQYF
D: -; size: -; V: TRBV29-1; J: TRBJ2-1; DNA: TGCAGCGGGAGGGGTAGTACCTACAATGAGCAGTTCTTC; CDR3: CSGRGSTYNEQFF
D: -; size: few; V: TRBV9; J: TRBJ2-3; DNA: TGTGCCAGCAGCGTGAACTTGGAAGCGCAGTATTTT; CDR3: CASSVNLEAQYF
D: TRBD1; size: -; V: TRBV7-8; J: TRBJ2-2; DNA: TGTGCCAGCAGCCCTAGCAGGGGGCTTAGCGGGGAGCTGTTTTTT; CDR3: CASSPSRGLSGELFF
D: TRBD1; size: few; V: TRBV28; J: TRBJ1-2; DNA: TGTGCCAGCACCTTGGGACAGGGGACTGGCTACACCTTC; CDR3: CASTLGQGTGYTF
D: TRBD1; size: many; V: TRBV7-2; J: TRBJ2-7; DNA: TGTGCCAGCAGCCGGACAGGGGAGGGCTACGAGCAGTACTTC; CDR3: CASSRTGEGYEQYF
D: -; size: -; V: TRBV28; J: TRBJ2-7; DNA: TGTGCCAGCAGTTTAAGGGACTTGCACTACGAGCAGTACTTC; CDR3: CASSLRDLHYEQYF
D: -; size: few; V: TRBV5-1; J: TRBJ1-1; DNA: TGCGCCAGCAGCTTGCAGGGCACTGAAGCTTTCTTT; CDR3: CASSLQGTEAFF
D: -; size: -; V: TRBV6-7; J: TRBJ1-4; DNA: TGTGCCAGCAGGGTAACCGGGACGGGTGGTGAAAAACTGTTTTTT; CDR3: CASRVTGTGGEKLFF
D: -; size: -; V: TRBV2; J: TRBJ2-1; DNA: TGTGCCAGCAGTGATATAGGTACCTACAATGAGCAGTTCTTC; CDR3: CASSDIGTYNEQFF
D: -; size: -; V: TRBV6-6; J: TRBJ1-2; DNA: TGTGCCAGCAGCCCCGACAGCTCTAACTATGGCTACACCTTC; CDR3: CASSPDSSNYGYTF
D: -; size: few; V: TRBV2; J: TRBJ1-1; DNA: TGTGCCAGCAGTGCAGGGTTCACTGAAGCTTTCTTT; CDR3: CASSAGFTEAFF
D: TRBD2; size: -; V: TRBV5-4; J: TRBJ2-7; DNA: TGTGCCAGCAGCTTGGGTGGACTAGCCGAAGGGTCCTCCTACGAGCAGTACTTC; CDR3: CASSLGGLAEGSSYEQYF
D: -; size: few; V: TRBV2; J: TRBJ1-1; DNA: TGTGCCAGCAGTGGGGACTTGAACACTGAAGCTTTCTTT; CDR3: CASSGDLNTEAFF
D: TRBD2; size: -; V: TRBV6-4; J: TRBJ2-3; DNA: TGTGCCAGCAGCCTCGAGGGCGGGAGGGTTCCAGATACGCAGTATTTT; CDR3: CASSLEGGRVPDTQYF
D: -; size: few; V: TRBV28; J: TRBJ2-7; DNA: TGTGCCAGCAGCGGCTGGGGAGTTGAGGGGGAGCAGTACTTC; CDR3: CASSGWGVEGEQYF
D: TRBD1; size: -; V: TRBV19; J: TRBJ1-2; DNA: TGTGCCAGTAGTATTACGGGACAGGCCGGCGGCTACACCTTC; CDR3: CASSITGQAGGYTF
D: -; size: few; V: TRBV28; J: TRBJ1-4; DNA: TGTGCCAGCAGTTACACAGCCGGCGGTGAAAAACTGTTTTTT; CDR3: CASSYTAGGEKLFF